This T cell receptor (beta chain) is drawn from a study of cytomegalovirus exposure and HLA in healthy donors. Study information: A previous analysis identified 90 million to 140 million unique TCR beta sequences derived from around 200 million T cells. Of 300 to 500 genotyped donors, roughly 81% clustered with self-reported Caucasian donors.

Turning to this clone: Its antigen remains unidentified.

The study's findings and limits: Most of the TCR beta V segments (in an earlier analysis) were productive either about 90% or about 30% of the time. Presence/absence analyses took donor sequencing depth as roughly uniform.

PCR amplification relied on 60 Vbeta primers (plus 13 Jbeta primers). The method was immunoSEQ multiplex PCR; TCRdb's version includes in-frame clones alone and lacks a portion of them. The sample lists about 150,000 clones; 81% were seen once. Germline-derived CDR1 and CDR2 are SGHDN and FVKESK. Trimming took off 1 base at V and 3 bases at J, with 9 bases between the two ends. The CDR3 spans 14 residues. The chain links TRBV14 to TRBJ1-2; D might be TRBD1 (6 bases). The sequence came from a man between 45 and 60 years old in good health and CMV-seropositive. Source material: PBMCs. The CDR3 spells CASSQGGRDYGYTF. CDR3 sequence (DNA): TGTGCCAGCAGCCAAGGGGGGCGAGACTATGGCTACACCTTC.